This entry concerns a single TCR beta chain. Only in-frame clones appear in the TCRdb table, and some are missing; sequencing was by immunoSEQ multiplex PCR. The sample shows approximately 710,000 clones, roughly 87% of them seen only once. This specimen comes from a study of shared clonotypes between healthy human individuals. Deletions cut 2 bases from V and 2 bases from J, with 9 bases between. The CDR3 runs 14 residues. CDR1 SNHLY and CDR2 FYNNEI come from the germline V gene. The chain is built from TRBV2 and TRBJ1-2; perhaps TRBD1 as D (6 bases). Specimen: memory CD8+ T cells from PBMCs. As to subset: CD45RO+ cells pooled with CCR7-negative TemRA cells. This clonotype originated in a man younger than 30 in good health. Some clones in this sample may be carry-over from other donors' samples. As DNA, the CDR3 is TGTGCCAGCAGTGAATGGCAGGGGAACTATGGCTACACCTTC. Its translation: CASSEWQGNYGYTF.